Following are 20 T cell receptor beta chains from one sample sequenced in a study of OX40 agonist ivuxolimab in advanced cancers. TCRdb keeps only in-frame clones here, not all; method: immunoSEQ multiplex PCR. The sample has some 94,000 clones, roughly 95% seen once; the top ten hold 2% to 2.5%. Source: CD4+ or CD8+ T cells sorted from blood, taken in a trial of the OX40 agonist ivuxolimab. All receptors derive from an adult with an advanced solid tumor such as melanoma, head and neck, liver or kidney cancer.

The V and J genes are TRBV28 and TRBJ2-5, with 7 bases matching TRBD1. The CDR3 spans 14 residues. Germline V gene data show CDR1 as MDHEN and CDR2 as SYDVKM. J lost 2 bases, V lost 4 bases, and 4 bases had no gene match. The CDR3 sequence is CASSWDRSQETQYF. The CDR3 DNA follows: TGTGCCAGCAGTTGGGACAGATCTCAAGAGACCCAGTACTTC. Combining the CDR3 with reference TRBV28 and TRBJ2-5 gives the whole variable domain DVKVTQSSRYLVKRTGEKVFLECVQDMDHENMFWYRQDPGLGLRLIYFSYDVKMKEKGDIPEGYSVSREKKERFSLILESASTNQTSMYLCASSWDRSQETQYFGPGTRLLVL.

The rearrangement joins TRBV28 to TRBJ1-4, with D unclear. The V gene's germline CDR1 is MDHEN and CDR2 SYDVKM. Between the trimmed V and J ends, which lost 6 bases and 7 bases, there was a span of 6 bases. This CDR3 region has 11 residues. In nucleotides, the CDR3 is TGTGCCAGCAGCCTGAGTGAAAAACTGTTTTTT. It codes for CASSLSEKLFF. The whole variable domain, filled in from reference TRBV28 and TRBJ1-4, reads DVKVTQSSRYLVKRTGEKVFLECVQDMDHENMFWYRQDPGLGLRLIYFSYDVKMKEKGDIPEGYSVSREKKERFSLILESASTNQTSMYLCASSLSEKLFFGSGTQLSVL.

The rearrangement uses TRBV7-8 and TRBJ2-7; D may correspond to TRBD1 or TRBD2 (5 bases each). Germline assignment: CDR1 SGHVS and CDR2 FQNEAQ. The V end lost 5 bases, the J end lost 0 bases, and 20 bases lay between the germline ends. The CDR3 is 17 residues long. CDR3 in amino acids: CASSRQTGTLSSYEQYF. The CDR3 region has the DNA TGTGCCAGCAGCCGACAAACCGGGACCTTAAGCTCCTACGAGCAGTACTTC. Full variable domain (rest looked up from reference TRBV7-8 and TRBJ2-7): GAGVSQSPRYKVAKRGQDVALRCDPISGHVSLFWYQQALGQGPEFLTYFQNEAQLDKSGLPSDRFFAERPEGSVSTLKIQRTQQEDSAVYLCASSRQTGTLSSYEQYFGPGTRLTVT.

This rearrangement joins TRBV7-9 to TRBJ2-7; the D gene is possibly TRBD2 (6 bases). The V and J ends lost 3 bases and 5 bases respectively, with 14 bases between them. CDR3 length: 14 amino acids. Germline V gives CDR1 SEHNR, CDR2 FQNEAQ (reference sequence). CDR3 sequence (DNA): TGTGCCAGCAGCTTGACTAGAGACGGGCACGAGCAGTACTTC. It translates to CASSLTRDGHEQYF.

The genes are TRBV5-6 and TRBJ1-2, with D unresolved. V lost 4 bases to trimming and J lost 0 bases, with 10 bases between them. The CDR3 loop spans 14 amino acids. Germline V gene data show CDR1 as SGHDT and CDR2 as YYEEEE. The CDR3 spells CASSLIRANYGYTF. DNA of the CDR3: TGTGCCAGCAGCCTAATAAGAGCTAACTATGGCTACACCTTC.

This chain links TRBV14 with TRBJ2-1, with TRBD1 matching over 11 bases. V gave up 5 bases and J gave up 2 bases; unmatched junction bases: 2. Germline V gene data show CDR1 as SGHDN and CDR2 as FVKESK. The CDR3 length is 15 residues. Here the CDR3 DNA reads TGTGCCAGCAGCTGGGGACAGGGGGCCTACAATGAGCAGTTCTTC. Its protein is CASSWGQGAYNEQFF.

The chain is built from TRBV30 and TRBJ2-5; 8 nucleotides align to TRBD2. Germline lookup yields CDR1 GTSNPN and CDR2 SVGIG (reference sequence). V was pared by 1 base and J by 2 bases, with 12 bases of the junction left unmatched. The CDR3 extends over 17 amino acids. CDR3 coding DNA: TGTGCCTGGAGTGCTGGGCTTCCCAGCGGGGGACAAGAGACCCAGTACTTC. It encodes CAWSAGLPSGGQETQYF.

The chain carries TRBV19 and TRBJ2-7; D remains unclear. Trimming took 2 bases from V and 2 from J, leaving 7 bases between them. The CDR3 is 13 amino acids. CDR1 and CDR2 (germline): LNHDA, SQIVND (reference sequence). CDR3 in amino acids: CASSIRDTYEQYF. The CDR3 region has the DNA TGTGCCAGTAGTATAAGGGATACCTACGAGCAGTACTTC.

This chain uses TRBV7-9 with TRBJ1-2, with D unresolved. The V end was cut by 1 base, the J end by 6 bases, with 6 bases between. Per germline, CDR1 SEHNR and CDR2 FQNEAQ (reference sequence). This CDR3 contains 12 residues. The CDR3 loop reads CASSLEPDGYTF. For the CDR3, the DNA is TGTGCCAGCAGCTTAGAGCCGGATGGCTACACCTTC. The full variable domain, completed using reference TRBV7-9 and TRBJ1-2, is DTGVSQNPRHKITKRGQNVTFRCDPISEHNRLYWYRQTLGQGPEFLTYFQNEAQLEKSRLLSDRFSAERPKGSFSTLEIQRTEQGDSAMYLCASSLEPDGYTFGSGTRLTVV.

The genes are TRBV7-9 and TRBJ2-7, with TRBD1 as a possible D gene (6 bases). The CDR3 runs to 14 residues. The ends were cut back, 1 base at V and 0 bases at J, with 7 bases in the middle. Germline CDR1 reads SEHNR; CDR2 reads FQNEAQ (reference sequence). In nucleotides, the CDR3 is TGTGCCAGCAGCTTAGGGGACACCTCCTACGAGCAGTACTTC. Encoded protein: CASSLGDTSYEQYF.

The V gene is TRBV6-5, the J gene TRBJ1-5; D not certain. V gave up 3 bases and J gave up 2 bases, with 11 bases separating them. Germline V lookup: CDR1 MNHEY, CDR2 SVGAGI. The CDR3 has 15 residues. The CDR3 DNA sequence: TGTGCCAGCAGTTATGAGGGAATTGGCAATCAGCCCCAGCATTTT. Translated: CASSYEGIGNQPQHF.

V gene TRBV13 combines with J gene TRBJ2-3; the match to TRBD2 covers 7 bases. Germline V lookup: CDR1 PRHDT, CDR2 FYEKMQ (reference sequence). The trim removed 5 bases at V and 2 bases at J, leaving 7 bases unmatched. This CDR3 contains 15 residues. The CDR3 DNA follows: TGTGCCAGCAGCCAGGGCGGGGACTACACAGATACGCAGTATTTT. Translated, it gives CASSQGGDYTDTQYF.

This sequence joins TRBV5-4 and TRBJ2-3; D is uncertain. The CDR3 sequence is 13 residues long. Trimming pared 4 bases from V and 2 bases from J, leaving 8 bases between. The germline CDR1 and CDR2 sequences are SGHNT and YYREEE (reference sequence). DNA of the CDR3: TGTGCCAGCAGCCCGTATCCCACAGATACGCAGTATTTT. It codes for CASSPYPTDTQYF.

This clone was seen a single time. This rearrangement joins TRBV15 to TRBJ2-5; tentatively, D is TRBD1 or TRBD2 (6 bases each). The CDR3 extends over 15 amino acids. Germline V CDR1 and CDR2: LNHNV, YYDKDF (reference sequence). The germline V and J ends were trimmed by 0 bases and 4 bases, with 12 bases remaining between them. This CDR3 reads CATSRDRGGRETQYF. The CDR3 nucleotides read TGTGCCACCAGCAGAGATCGTGGGGGGCGAGAGACCCAGTACTTC.

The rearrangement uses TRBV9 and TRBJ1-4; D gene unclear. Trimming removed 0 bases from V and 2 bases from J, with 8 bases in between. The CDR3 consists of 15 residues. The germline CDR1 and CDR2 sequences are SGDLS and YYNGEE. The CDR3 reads CASSVGDLTNEKLFF. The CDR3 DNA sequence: TGTGCCAGCAGCGTAGGTGATCTCACTAATGAAAAACTGTTTTTT.

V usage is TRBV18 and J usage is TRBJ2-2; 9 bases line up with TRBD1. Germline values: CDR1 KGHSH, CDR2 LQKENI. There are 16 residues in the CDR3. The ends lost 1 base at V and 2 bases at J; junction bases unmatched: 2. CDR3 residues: CASSPRDRANTGELFF. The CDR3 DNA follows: TGTGCCAGCTCACCACGGGACAGGGCCAACACCGGGGAGCTGTTTTTT. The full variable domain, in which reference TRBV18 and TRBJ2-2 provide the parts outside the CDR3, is NAGVMQNPRHLVRRRGQEARLRCSPMKGHSHVYWYRQLPEEGLKFMVYLQKENIIDESGMPKERFSAEFPKEGPSILRIQQVVRGDSAAYFCASSPRDRANTGELFFGEGSRLTVL.

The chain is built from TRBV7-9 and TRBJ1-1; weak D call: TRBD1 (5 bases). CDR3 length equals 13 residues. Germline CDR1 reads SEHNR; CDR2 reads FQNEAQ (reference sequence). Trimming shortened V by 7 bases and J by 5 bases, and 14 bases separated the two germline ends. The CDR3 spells CASILKSGTEAFF. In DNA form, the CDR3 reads TGTGCCAGCATCCTAAAGTCAGGGACTGAAGCTTTCTTT.

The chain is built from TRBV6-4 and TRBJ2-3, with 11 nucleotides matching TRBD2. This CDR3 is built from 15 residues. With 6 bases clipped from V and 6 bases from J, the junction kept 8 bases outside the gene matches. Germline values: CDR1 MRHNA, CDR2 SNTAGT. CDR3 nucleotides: TGTGCCAGCAGCCCAACTAGCGGGGGTCCTGATACGCAGTATTTT. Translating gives CASSPTSGGPDTQYF.

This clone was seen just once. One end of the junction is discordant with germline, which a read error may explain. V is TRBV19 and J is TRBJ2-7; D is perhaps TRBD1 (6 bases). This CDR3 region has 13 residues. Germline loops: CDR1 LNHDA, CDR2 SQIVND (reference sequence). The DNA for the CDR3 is TGTGCCAGTAGCATAGGGGGCTCCTACGAGCAGTACTTC. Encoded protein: CASSIGGSYEQYF.

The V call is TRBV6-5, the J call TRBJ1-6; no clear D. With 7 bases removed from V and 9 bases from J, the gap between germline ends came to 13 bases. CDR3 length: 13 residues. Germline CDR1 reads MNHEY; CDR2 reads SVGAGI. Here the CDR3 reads CASTLTGGSPLHF. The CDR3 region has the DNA TGTGCCAGCACTCTAACGGGTGGTTCACCCCTCCACTTT.